This record looks at one T cell receptor (beta chain) sequence and its context. The sample originates from a study of blood T cell repertoires in COVID-19. The overall study: The cDNA or gDNA used as material had been derived from T cells, B-cell-depleted T cells, or PBMCs.

The trim removed 3 bases at V and 4 bases at J, leaving 3 bases unmatched. The CDR3 has 15 amino acids. Germline-derived CDR1 and CDR2 are LNHDA and SQIVND (reference sequence). TCRdb keeps only in-frame clones here, not all; method: immunoSEQ multiplex PCR. The sample contains 100,000 to 150,000 clones, about four fifths of which appear only once. The clonotype originates from a woman aged 25-40 years who had recovered from COVID-19. This chain connects TRBV19 to TRBJ2-1, with 10 bases that match TRBD1. The material sequenced was peripheral blood. CDR3 sequence: CASSMRQGAYNEQFF. CDR3 DNA: TGTGCCAGTAGTATGAGACAGGGGGCTTACAATGAGCAGTTCTTC.